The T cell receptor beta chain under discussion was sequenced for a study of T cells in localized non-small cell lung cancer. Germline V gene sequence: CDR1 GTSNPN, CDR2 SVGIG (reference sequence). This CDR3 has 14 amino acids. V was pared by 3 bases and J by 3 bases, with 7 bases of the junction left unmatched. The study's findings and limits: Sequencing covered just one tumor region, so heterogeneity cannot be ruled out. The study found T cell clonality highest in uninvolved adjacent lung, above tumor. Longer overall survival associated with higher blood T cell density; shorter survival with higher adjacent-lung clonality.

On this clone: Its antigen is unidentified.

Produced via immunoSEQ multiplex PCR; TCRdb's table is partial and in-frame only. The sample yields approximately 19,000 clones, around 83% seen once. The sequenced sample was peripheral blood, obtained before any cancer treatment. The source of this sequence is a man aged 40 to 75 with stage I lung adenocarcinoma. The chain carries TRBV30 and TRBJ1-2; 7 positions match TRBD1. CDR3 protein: CAWRPNRGYYGYTF. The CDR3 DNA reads TGTGCCTGGAGACCAAACAGGGGATACTATGGCTACACCTTC.